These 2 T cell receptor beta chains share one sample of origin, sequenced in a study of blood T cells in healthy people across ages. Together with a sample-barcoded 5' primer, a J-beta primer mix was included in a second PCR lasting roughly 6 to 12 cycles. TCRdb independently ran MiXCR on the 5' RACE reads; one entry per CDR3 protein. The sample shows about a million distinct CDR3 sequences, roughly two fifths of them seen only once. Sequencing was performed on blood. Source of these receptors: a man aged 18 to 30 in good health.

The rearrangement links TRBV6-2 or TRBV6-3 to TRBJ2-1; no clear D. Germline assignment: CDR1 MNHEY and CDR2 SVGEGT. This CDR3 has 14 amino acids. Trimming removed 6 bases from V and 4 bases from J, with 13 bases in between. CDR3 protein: CASSQLLDYNEQFF. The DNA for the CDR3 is TGTGCCAGCAGCCAACTCCTAGATTACAATGAGCAGTTCTTC.

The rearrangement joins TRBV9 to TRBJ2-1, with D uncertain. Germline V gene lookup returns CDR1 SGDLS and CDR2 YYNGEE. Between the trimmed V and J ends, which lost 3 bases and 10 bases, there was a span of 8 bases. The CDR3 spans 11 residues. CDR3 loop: CASSDPGEQFF. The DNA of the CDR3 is TGTGCCAGCAGCGACCCTGGGGAGCAGTTCTTC.